The rows below give T cell receptor beta chains drawn from one sample of a study of T cell repertoires in cytomegalovirus infection. TCRdb reprocessed the reads via MiXCR and lists one record per CDR3 protein. The sample shows some 99,000 distinct CDR3 sequences, around 28% of them seen only once. These receptors lack a known antigen. The sequencing used CD8+ T cells from cultured PBMCs, collected from culture after CMV antigen stimulation. Every receptor here comes from a human donor in good health (CMV status not recorded). Some clones in this sample may be carry-over from other donors' samples. The CDR3 runs from the conserved cysteine through the conserved F or W. A D gene is named only where the DNA matches it firmly. Clone size is not always given. Where it is, it says once, few, many or a class for expanded clones.

TRBJ2-1 | . | TRBV7-8 | few | CASSTHRQGPSSYNEQFF | TGTGCCAGCAGCACGCACCGTCAGGGCCCAAGCTCCTACAATGAGCAGTTCTTC
TRBJ2-5 | . | TRBV11-2 | few | CASSFRTVGLKETQYF | TGTGCCAGCAGCTTCCGGACCGTGGGTCTCAAAGAGACCCAGTACTTC
TRBJ2-2 | . | TRBV7-3 | few | CASSSLGGHTGELFF | TGTGCCAGCAGCTCGCTGGGGGGGCATACCGGGGAGCTGTTTTTT
TRBJ2-2 | TRBD2 | TRBV10-3 | few | CAITGGRNTGELFF | TGTGCCATCACTGGCGGGAGGAACACCGGGGAGCTGTTTTTT
TRBJ2-5 | TRBD2 | TRBV27 | . | CASSLLGLAGGVQETQYF | TGTGCCAGCAGTTTATTAGGCCTAGCGGGGGGGGTCCAAGAGACCCAGTACTTC
TRBJ2-7 | . | TRBV28 | many | CASSPAGDRRTYEQYF | TGTGCCAGCAGCCCAGCGGGGGACAGGCGGACTTACGAGCAGTACTTC
TRBJ1-1 | . | TRBV7-9 | many | CASSWSREVTEAFF | TGTGCCAGCAGCTGGTCCCGGGAAGTCACTGAAGCTTTCTTT
TRBJ1-6 | . | TRBV7-9 | . | CASSLNGELNSPLHF | TGTGCCAGCAGCTTAAATGGGGAACTTAATTCACCCCTCCACTTT
TRBJ1-1 | . | TRBV25-1 | many | CASSEGGLTEAFF | TGTGCCAGCAGTGAAGGGGGGCTCACTGAAGCTTTCTTT
TRBJ1-1 | . | TRBV28 | . | CASRERGSWAEAFF | TGTGCCAGCAGAGAACGAGGCAGTTGGGCTGAAGCTTTCTTT
TRBJ2-2 | . | TRBV9 | . | CASSVEMNTGELFF | TGTGCCAGCAGCGTAGAGATGAACACCGGGGAGCTGTTTTTT
TRBJ1-1 | . | TRBV7-2 | many | CASSSIPDTEAFF | TGTGCCAGCAGCTCGATCCCTGACACTGAAGCTTTCTTT
TRBJ1-1 | . | TRBV7-6 | few | CASSHQAGRSNTEAFF | TGTGCCAGCAGCCATCAGGCGGGCAGGAGCAACACTGAAGCTTTCTTT
TRBJ2-1 | TRBD2 | TRBV4-1 | . | CASSQPGLAGEQFF | TGCGCCAGCAGCCAACCAGGACTAGCTGGTGAGCAGTTCTTC
TRBJ2-1 | . | TRBV6-5 | . | CASSYFQDNEQFF | TGTGCCAGCAGTTACTTCCAGGACAATGAGCAGTTCTTC
TRBJ2-7 | TRBD1 | TRBV28 | few | CASSLRAGGGYEQYF | TGTGCCAGCAGTTTAAGGGCAGGGGGCGGCTACGAGCAGTACTTC
TRBJ2-7 | TRBD1 | TRBV5-1 | few | CASTSGTGPGEQYF | TGCGCCAGCACGTCCGGGACAGGGCCGGGCGAGCAGTACTTC
TRBJ2-7 | . | TRBV4-1 | . | CASSQPLEEQYF | TGCGCCAGCAGCCAGCCCCTCGAGGAGCAGTACTTC
TRBJ1-5 | . | TRBV27 | many | CASSLAGSNQPQHF | TGTGCCAGCAGCTTAGCAGGGTCCAATCAGCCCCAGCATTTT
TRBJ2-3 | TRBD2 | TRBV6-6 | few | CASSYSRGGPSGTQYF | TGTGCCAGCAGTTACTCGAGGGGAGGGCCGTCTGGTACGCAGTATTTT
TRBJ1-3 | . | TRBV10-3 | . | CAISVRDGNTIYF | TGTGCCATCAGTGTCAGGGACGGAAACACCATATATTTT
TRBJ1-6 | TRBD1 | TRBV7-6 | . | CASSRDRLLYNSPLHF | TGTGCCAGCAGCCGGGACAGGCTACTGTATAATTCACCCCTCCACTTT
TRBJ2-3 | TRBD2 | TRBV7-6 | few | CASSTTSGGAGDTQYF | TGTGCCAGCAGCACTACGAGCGGGGGGGCAGGGGATACGCAGTATTTT
TRBJ2-5 | . | TRBV27 | . | CASKVEGSYQETQYF | TGTGCCAGCAAGGTTGAAGGGAGCTACCAAGAGACCCAGTACTTC
TRBJ2-7 | TRBD2 | TRBV11-2 | . | CASNQGLAGSSYEQYF | TGTGCCAGCAACCAAGGATTAGCGGGGAGCTCCTACGAGCAGTACTTC
TRBJ2-1 | TRBD2 | TRBV2 | . | CASSTVAGTSGGSSYNEQFF | TGTGCCAGCAGTACGGTCGCCGGGACTAGCGGGGGGAGCTCCTACAATGAGCAGTTCTTC
TRBJ2-5 | . | TRBV25-1 | . | CASSELPSRETQYF | TGTGCCAGCAGTGAGTTGCCCAGTAGAGAGACCCAGTACTTC
TRBJ1-1 | TRBD1 | TRBV7-9 | few | CASSPPTTGANTEAFF | TGTGCCAGCAGCCCCCCCACGACAGGGGCGAACACTGAAGCTTTCTTT
TRBJ1-1 | . | TRBV19 | . | CASSPGGSFLPGAFF | TGTGCCAGTAGCCCCGGTGGGTCTTTTTTGCCCGGGGCTTTCTTT
TRBJ1-1 | . | TRBV27 | once | CASSLSRGATEAFF | TGTGCCAGCAGTTTATCCCGCGGGGCCACTGAAGCTTTCTTT
TRBJ1-2 | . | TRBV2 | many | CASSEGGGGVYGYTF | TGTGCCAGCAGTGAAGGGGGAGGGGGGGTCTATGGCTACACCTTC
TRBJ2-1 | . | TRBV20-1 | . | CSARPRQEYNEQFF | TGCAGTGCTAGACCCAGACAGGAGTACAATGAGCAGTTCTTC
TRBJ1-1 | . | TRBV19 | few | CASSILNTEAFF | TGTGCCAGTAGTATTTTGAACACTGAAGCTTTCTTT
TRBJ1-1 | . | TRBV11-2 | few | CASSSGTPVMNTEAFF | TGTGCCAGCAGCTCCGGGACACCGGTTATGAACACTGAAGCTTTCTTT
TRBJ1-1 | TRBD1 | TRBV6-5 | . | CASGGQGVYSGTEAFF | TGTGCCAGCGGGGGACAGGGTGTCTATTCGGGCACTGAAGCTTTCTTT
TRBJ2-1 | TRBD1 | TRBV27 | few | CASSPRDRGFNEQFF | TGTGCCAGCAGTCCCCGGGACAGGGGTTTCAATGAGCAGTTCTTC
TRBJ2-5 | TRBD2 | TRBV4-1 | . | CASSRTSGGETQYF | TGCGCCAGCAGTCGGACTAGCGGGGGAGAGACCCAGTACTTC
TRBJ2-2 | . | TRBV28 | few | CASSLESGNTGELFF | TGTGCCAGCAGTTTAGAGTCAGGGAACACCGGGGAGCTGTTTTTT
TRBJ1-5 | . | TRBV20-1 | few | CSATEGGILEQPQHF | TGCAGTGCTACCGAGGGGGGAATCTTAGAACAGCCCCAGCATTTT
TRBJ2-3 | . | TRBV11-2 | . | CASSSLEGVTDTQYF | TGTGCCAGCAGCTCCCTTGAGGGGGTCACAGATACGCAGTATTTT
TRBJ1-5 | TRBD1 | TRBV6-6 | . | CASSRDRGRAFTYSNQPQHF | TGTGCCAGCAGCCGGGACAGGGGGCGGGCATTTACCTATAGCAATCAGCCCCAGCATTTT
TRBJ2-1 | TRBD1 | TRBV20-1 | . | CSARGFGTGIDEQFF | TGCAGTGCTAGAGGGTTCGGGACAGGGATCGATGAGCAGTTCTTC
TRBJ1-1 | . | TRBV20-1 | . | CSARAPNEGEAFF | TGCAGTGCTAGAGCCCCGAACGAGGGGGAAGCTTTCTTT
TRBJ1-3 | . | TRBV5-6 | few | CASSDGLGGNTIYF | TGTGCCAGCAGCGACGGACTTGGCGGAAACACCATATATTTT
TRBJ2-3 | . | TRBV9 | . | CASSARTVSQDTQYF | TGTGCCAGCAGCGCAAGGACGGTCAGTCAAGATACGCAGTATTTT
TRBJ2-7 | . | TRBV7-9 | . | CASSFRGVGYEQYF | TGTGCCAGCAGCTTTCGCGGGGTCGGGTACGAGCAGTACTTC
TRBJ2-7 | TRBD1 | TRBV7-6 | few | CASSPKTGGMIYEQYF | TGTGCCAGCAGCCCTAAGACAGGGGGGATGATCTACGAGCAGTACTTC
TRBJ2-3 | . | TRBV27 | . | CASSLSTTGLDTQYF | TGTGCCAGCAGTTTATCTACAACGGGCCTCGATACGCAGTATTTT
TRBJ2-3 | . | TRBV11-2 | . | CASSLDWNQPQYF | TGTGCCAGCAGCTTAGACTGGAATCAGCCCCAGTATTTT
TRBJ2-1 | TRBD2 | TRBV10-3 | . | CAISAGLAETSSYNEQFF | TGTGCCATCAGTGCGGGACTAGCGGAGACGAGCTCCTACAATGAGCAGTTCTTC
TRBJ1-1 | . | TRBV27 | . | CASHPQGGGTEAFF | TGTGCCAGCCACCCTCAGGGCGGGGGCACTGAAGCTTTCTTT
TRBJ1-1 | . | TRBV6-1 | few | CASSLERSRVNTEAFF | TGTGCCAGCAGCCTCGAGAGGTCTCGGGTCAACACTGAAGCTTTCTTT
TRBJ2-7 | TRBD1 | TRBV20-1 | . | CSARPTGDYEQYF | TGCAGTGCTAGGCCTACAGGGGACTACGAGCAGTACTTC
TRBJ2-7 | . | TRBV6-6 | few | CASSYPPAYEQYF | TGTGCCAGCAGTTACCCGCCGGCCTACGAGCAGTACTTC
TRBJ1-5 | TRBD1 | TRBV20-1 | . | CSARGQSSNQPQHF | TGCAGTGCGCGGGGACAGTCGAGCAATCAGCCCCAGCATTTT
TRBJ1-2 | . | TRBV7-4 | . | CASSLRDPLYGYTF | TGTGCCAGCAGCTTAAGGGACCCCCTCTATGGCTACACCTTC
TRBJ2-3 | TRBD2 | TRBV20-1 | once | CSARDIAGGTDTQYF | TGCAGTGCTAGAGACATAGCGGGGGGAACAGATACGCAGTATTTT